Below, 4 T cell receptor beta chains from the same sample are listed, as sequenced in a study of blood T cell repertoires in COVID-19. TCRdb's copy holds only in-frame clones and misses some; the assay was immunoSEQ multiplex PCR. The table records about 76,000 clones, approximately 86% of them present only once. Sample: peripheral blood. These receptors came from a human donor in a cohort sampled during active COVID-19.

The V gene is TRBV27, the J gene TRBJ2-7; 7 bases fit TRBD1. V lost 0 bases to trimming and J lost 8 bases; unmatched junction nucleotides: 10. Germline-derived CDR1 and CDR2 are MNHEY and SMNVEV (reference sequence). This CDR3 has 15 amino acids. The CDR3 DNA follows: TGTGCCAGCAGTTTATCCGGGACAGACCTACCAAAGCAGTACTTC. This translates into CASSLSGTDLPKQYF.

This clone was seen a single time. V gene TRBV9 combines with J gene TRBJ1-1; TRBD1 aligns across 8 bases. With V trimmed by 3 bases and J by 3 bases, 4 bases remained unmatched. The CDR3 is 14 residues long. Looked up from germline, CDR1 is SGDLS and CDR2 is YYNGEE. In DNA form, the CDR3 reads TGTGCCAGCAGCGCCACAGGGGGGTACACTGAAGCTTTCTTT. This gives the protein CASSATGGYTEAFF.

This clone was seen more than once but under ten times. This chain uses TRBV4-1 with TRBJ1-2; 8 positions match TRBD1. CDR3 size: 14 residues. CDR1 MGHRA and CDR2 YSYEKL come from the germline V gene. Trimming removed 1 base from V and 8 bases from J; junction bases left unmatched: 6. CDR3 sequence (DNA): TGCGCCAGCAGCCAAGTAGTCAGGGGGCTAGGCTACACCTTC. Amino acid sequence: CASSQVVRGLGYTF.

This chain joins TRBV13 and TRBJ1-2, with a tentative D call TRBD1 (6 bases). Germline loops: CDR1 PRHDT, CDR2 FYEKMQ (reference sequence). CDR3 length: 14 residues. V lost 5 bases and J lost 3, with 13 bases in between. The CDR3 here is CASSIGTRDYGYTF. In DNA form, the CDR3 reads TGTGCCAGCAGCATTGGGACAAGGGACTATGGCTACACCTTC.